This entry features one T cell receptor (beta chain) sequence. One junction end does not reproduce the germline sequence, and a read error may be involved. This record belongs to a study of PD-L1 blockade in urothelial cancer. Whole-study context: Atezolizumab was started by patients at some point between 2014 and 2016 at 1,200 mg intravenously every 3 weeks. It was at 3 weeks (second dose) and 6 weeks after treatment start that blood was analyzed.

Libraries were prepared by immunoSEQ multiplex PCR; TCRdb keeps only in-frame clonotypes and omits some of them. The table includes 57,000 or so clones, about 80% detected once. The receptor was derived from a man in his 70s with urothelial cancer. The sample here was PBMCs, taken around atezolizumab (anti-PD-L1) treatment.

The CDR3 here is CASSIADRGYERYF. CDR3 bases: TGTGCCAGCAGCATCGCGGACAGGGGGTACGAGCGGTACTTC. V gene TRBV7-9 combines with J gene TRBJ2-7; 10 positions match TRBD1. Germline V gives CDR1 SEHNR, CDR2 FQNEAQ (reference sequence). This CDR3 region has 14 residues.